The T cell receptor (beta chain) described here comes from a study of monozygotic twins with inflammatory bowel disease. The CDR3 is 16 amino acids. Germline CDR1 and CDR2: SEHNR and FQNEAQ (reference sequence). Phlebotomy per donor yielded a single 2.5 ml blood sample. Template switching added UMIs carrying a 6-nucleotide sample barcode. Both TCRalpha and TCRbeta cDNA were subjected to two nested PCRs lasting about 17 and 10 cycles. After re-calling the 5' RACE reads, TCRdb lists one entry per CDR3 protein, DNA absent. In total, the table holds around 410,000 distinct CDR3 sequences. Material: blood. This chain joins TRBV7-9 and TRBJ2-7; TCRdb's D call, TRBD1, is unchecked because there is no DNA. The sequence was obtained from a human donor with ulcerative colitis or Crohn's disease, or a healthy co-twin of an affected twin (not recorded which). CDR3 sequence reads: CASSTPRQGSSYEQYF.